This passage covers 27 T cell receptor beta chains from one sample sequenced in a study of blood T cell repertoires in COVID-19. Here immunoSEQ multiplex PCR was the method, and the copy in TCRdb shows in-frame clones only, minus some. The sample carries about 220,000 clones, roughly 84% recorded once. The sequenced sample consisted of peripheral blood. The source of these receptors is a woman older than 75 with acute or convalescent COVID-19.

This chain links TRBV6-5 with TRBJ1-1, with D maybe TRBD1 (5 bases). The ends were cut back, 7 bases at V and 5 bases at J, with 14 bases in the middle. The CDR3 extends over 13 amino acids. Germline lookup yields CDR1 MNHEY and CDR2 SVGAGI. Here the CDR3 reads CASTDGGDTEAFF. The CDR3 DNA is TGTGCCAGCACCGATGGGGGGGATACTGAAGCTTTCTTT.

This chain uses TRBV5-1 with TRBJ1-2; unclear D gene. The CDR3 runs to 13 residues. Per germline, CDR1 SGHRS and CDR2 YFSETQ. The V end was cut by 4 bases, the J end by 4 bases, with 11 bases between. As DNA, the CDR3 is TGCGCCAGCAGCCCTCGAGGGTTCTATGGCTACACCTTC. Its protein is CASSPRGFYGYTF.

The chain couples TRBV7-2 to TRBJ1-2; the D is unclear. CDR3 length: 13 amino acids. Germline CDR1 is SGHTA and CDR2 is FQGNSA. Trimming took off 2 bases at V and 5 bases at J, with 9 bases between the two ends. The CDR3 sequence: CASSLSSQYGYTF. In DNA, the CDR3 is TGTGCCAGCAGCTTATCTTCGCAGTATGGCTACACCTTC.

V usage is TRBV12-3 or TRBV12-4 and J usage is TRBJ1-2, with a possible D match to TRBD1 (6 bases). The CDR3 has 13 residues. Trimming cost V 8 bases and J 8 bases, with 18 bases left between them. CDR3 region: CASRKGGGRGYTF. The CDR3 DNA follows: TGTGCCAGCCGAAAGGGGGGGGGACGAGGCTACACCTTC.

The J gene is TRBJ2-3, the V gene TRBV2; perhaps TRBD1 as D (6 bases). Germline lookup yields CDR1 SNHLY and CDR2 FYNNEI. V lost 9 bases, J lost 2 bases, and 18 bases lay in between. This CDR3 comprises 15 residues. CDR3 residues: CASKIRQAYTDTQYF. CDR3 nucleotides: TGTGCCAGTAAAATCCGACAGGCATACACAGATACGCAGTATTTT. The entire variable domain, with the rest obtained from reference TRBV2 and TRBJ2-3, is as follows: EPEVTQTPSHQVTQMGQEVILRCVPISNHLYFYWYRQILGQKVEFLVSFYNNEISEKSEIFDDQFSVERPDGSNFTLKIRSTKLEDSAMYFCASKIRQAYTDTQYFGPGTRLTVL.

This clone turned up a few times. This chain uses TRBV16 with TRBJ1-5, with 9 bases identical to TRBD1. V shed 2 bases, J shed 4 bases, and the junction held 3 bases outside the gene matches. Germline V lookup: CDR1 KGHSY, CDR2 FQNENV. The CDR3 totals 15 residues. As DNA, the CDR3 is TGTGCCAGCAGCCAACTAGGACAGGGGAATCAGCCCCAGCATTTT. The encoded protein is CASSQLGQGNQPQHF.

The J gene is TRBJ2-3, the V gene TRBV7-3, with 9 bases identical to TRBD2. The trim removed 1 base at V and 4 bases at J, leaving 3 bases unmatched. CDR3 length: 15 residues. CDR1 is SGHTA, CDR2 FQGTGA, per germline. The CDR3 here is CASSLSGGASDTQYF. The CDR3 DNA sequence: TGTGCCAGCAGCTTAAGCGGGGGGGCCTCAGATACGCAGTATTTT. Combining the CDR3 with reference TRBV7-3 and TRBJ2-3 gives the whole variable domain GAGVSQTPSNKVTEKGKYVELRCDPISGHTALYWYRQSLGQGPEFLIYFQGTGAADDSGLPNDRFFAVRPEGSVSTLKIQRTERGDSAVYLCASSLSGGASDTQYFGPGTRLTVL.

The chain couples TRBV19 to TRBJ1-1; D is uncertain. Trimming removed 5 bases from V and 5 bases from J, with 12 bases in between. Germline-derived CDR1 and CDR2 are LNHDA and SQIVND (reference sequence). This CDR3 has 13 amino acids. The CDR3 nucleotides read TGTGCCAGTAGTCCCCAAGGGAGAACTGAAGCTTTCTTT. This encodes CASSPQGRTEAFF. The whole variable domain, remainder taken from reference TRBV19 and TRBJ1-1, is DGGITQSPKYLFRKEGQNVTLSCEQNLNHDAMYWYRQDPGQGLRLIYYSQIVNDFQKGDIAEGYSVSREKKESFPLTVTSAQKNPTAFYLCASSPQGRTEAFFGQGTRLTVV.

Only a few counts were recorded for this clone. The chain joins TRBV7-9 to TRBJ2-5; TRBD1 matches at 12 bases. From germline, CDR1 is SEHNR and CDR2 FQNEAQ (reference sequence). This CDR3 has 14 residues. The V and J ends lost 5 bases and 5 bases, in that order; junction bases with no gene match: 3. This chain's CDR3 is CASSLGQGAETQYF. In DNA form, the CDR3 reads TGTGCCAGCAGCCTGGGACAGGGGGCCGAGACCCAGTACTTC.

This clone has only one observation. The chain employs TRBV7-2 and TRBJ1-3; D call uncertain. Germline V gene lookup returns CDR1 SGHTA and CDR2 FQGNSA. The V end lost 4 bases, the J end lost 0 bases, and 19 bases lay between the germline ends. The CDR3 consists of 18 residues. The CDR3 loop reads CASSSDSGGPSSGNTIYF. In DNA form, the CDR3 reads TGTGCCAGCAGCTCCGATTCGGGAGGCCCGAGCTCTGGAAACACCATATATTTT.

This clone occurred a few times. The chain combines TRBV7-9 with TRBJ2-7; possibly TRBD2 for D (6 bases). Germline assignment: CDR1 SEHNR and CDR2 FQNEAQ (reference sequence). V gave up 2 bases and J gave up 7 bases, with 12 bases separating them. This CDR3 spans 13 amino acids. CDR3 in DNA: TGTGCCAGCAGCTTAACGGGGGAGAGGGAGCAGTACTTC. This encodes CASSLTGEREQYF.

The rearrangement joins TRBV28 to TRBJ1-2; TRBD1 is a possible D gene (5 bases). The CDR3 runs to 14 residues. Trimming cost V 8 bases and J 8 bases, with 21 bases left between them. Germline CDR1 reads MDHEN; CDR2 reads SYDVKM. CDR3 protein: CASASGAPIVGYTF. CDR3 sequence (DNA): TGTGCCAGCGCCAGTGGGGCCCCGATCGTCGGCTACACCTTC.

The sample holds a few counts of this clone. The chain links TRBV14 to TRBJ1-3, with TRBD1 matching over 7 bases. Germline V gene sequence: CDR1 SGHDN, CDR2 FVKESK. The V and J ends lost 5 bases and 1 base, in that order; junction bases with no gene match: 2. CDR3 size: 14 residues. The CDR3, as DNA: TGTGCCAGCAGCAACAGGGGATCTGGAAACACCATATATTTT. This codes for CASSNRGSGNTIYF.

The chain uses TRBV15 and TRBJ2-3, with 8 positions matching TRBD2. V was clipped by 0 bases and J by 3 bases; unmatched bases: 8. The CDR3 sequence is 17 residues long. Germline CDR1 LNHNV, CDR2 YYDKDF (reference sequence). CDR3 DNA: TGTGCCACCAGCAGAGATTATAGCGGGGCCAGGACAGATACGCAGTATTTT. It translates to CATSRDYSGARTDTQYF.

The J gene is TRBJ2-5, the V gene TRBV4-2; 8 bases agree with TRBD1. The germline gives CDR1 LGHNA, CDR2 YNFKEQ. The CDR3 consists of 16 residues. After removal of 0 bases from V and 2 bases from J, the junction contained 5 bases not matched to a gene. The CDR3 nucleotides read TGTGCCAGCAGCCAAGAGGTCAGGGGGCCTCAAGAGACCCAGTACTTC. Amino acid sequence: CASSQEVRGPQETQYF.

The chain combines TRBV11-2 with TRBJ1-3, with D perhaps TRBD1 (6 bases). V lost 4 bases and J lost 4, with 17 bases in between. Germline V gene data show CDR1 as SGHAT and CDR2 as FQNNGV. The CDR3 consists of 16 residues. The DNA for the CDR3 is TGTGCCAGCAGCTCGCGATCCGGGACATTCGGAAACACCATATATTTT. Encoded protein: CASSSRSGTFGNTIYF.

This clone was seen a handful of times. This chain connects TRBV6-5 to TRBJ2-5, with TRBD2 matching over 7 bases. The germline CDR1 and CDR2 sequences are MNHEY and SVGAGI. J was trimmed by 1 base and V by 5 bases; bases with no gene match: 7. The CDR3 has 15 residues. CDR3 bases: TGTGCCAGCAGTCCAACCTTAGCGGGCCAAGAGACCCAGTACTTC. This translates into CASSPTLAGQETQYF.

The J gene is TRBJ2-5, the V gene TRBV27, with D unclear. Looked up from germline, CDR1 is MNHEY and CDR2 is SMNVEV (reference sequence). The V and J ends lost 4 bases and 3 bases respectively, with 18 bases between them. This CDR3 is 16 amino acids long. The DNA of the CDR3 is TGTGCCAGCAGTTCCTTATCGAGTGGGCAGAAAGAGACCCAGTACTTC. Protein sequence: CASSSLSSGQKETQYF.

This clone was recorded once. The rearrangement uses TRBV5-1 and TRBJ2-6, with D possibly being TRBD1 (6 bases). CDR1 is SGHRS, CDR2 YFSETQ, per germline. The V gene lost 1 base and the J gene lost 4 bases, with 9 bases spanning the gap. There are 15 residues in the CDR3. CDR3 residues: CASSLTGSGANVLTF. CDR3 DNA: TGCGCCAGCAGCTTGACAGGGTCCGGGGCCAACGTCCTGACTTTC.

This sequence joins TRBV2 and TRBJ1-2; a weak D match, TRBD1 (6 bases). Germline assignment: CDR1 SNHLY and CDR2 FYNNEI. The V and J ends lost 7 bases and 4 bases respectively, with 16 bases between them. The CDR3 extends over 14 amino acids. The CDR3 protein is CASNPQGPTYGYTF. The CDR3 nucleotides read TGTGCCAGCAACCCACAGGGACCCACCTATGGCTACACCTTC.

The chain links TRBV3-1 (or the pseudogene TRBV3-2) to TRBJ1-1; tentative D call: TRBD1 (5 bases). The CDR3 sequence is 14 residues long. Trimming stripped 4 bases from V and 1 base from J, with 10 bases between. From germline, CDR1 is LGHDT and CDR2 YNNKEL (reference sequence). The CDR3 DNA sequence: TGTGCCAGCAGCCTCCGGGGGGAGAACACTGAAGCTTTCTTT. It is translated as CASSLRGENTEAFF.

The gene calls are TRBV7-8 and TRBJ1-6; D might be TRBD1 (6 bases). Trimming pared 1 base from V and 10 bases from J, leaving 17 bases between. The CDR3 runs 16 residues. CDR1 is SGHVS, CDR2 FQNEAQ, per germline. CDR3 protein: CASSLGAGVIYSPLHF. For the CDR3, the DNA is TGTGCCAGCAGCTTAGGGGCAGGGGTTATCTACTCACCCCTCCACTTT.

This clone was observed a single time. This chain joins TRBV5-1 and TRBJ2-7; D may be TRBD1 (5 bases). V lost 1 base and J lost 3, with 11 bases in between. Germline CDR1 is SGHRS and CDR2 is YFSETQ. This CDR3 spans 14 amino acids. The CDR3 DNA reads TGCGCCAGCAGCTTGAGACAGACGAACTACGAGCAGTACTTC. It yields the protein CASSLRQTNYEQYF.

V usage is TRBV28 and J usage is TRBJ1-1; D is unclear. Trimming left V 4 bases short and J 10 bases short, with 13 bases between. The CDR3 is 12 amino acids. Germline assignment: CDR1 MDHEN and CDR2 SYDVKM. The CDR3 spells CASSSVRLVAFF. CDR3 bases: TGTGCCAGCAGTTCGGTCCGCCTGGTAGCTTTCTTT.

The DNA for the CDR3 is TGTGCCAGCAGTGGGACAGGGCGGGGTACGCAGTATTTT. It specifies CASSGTGRGTQYF. This rearrangement joins TRBV12-3 or TRBV12-4 to TRBJ2-3, with 9 bases fitting TRBD1. The CDR3 length is 13 residues. V was clipped by 5 bases and J by 8 bases; unmatched bases: 5.

The genes are TRBV29-1 and TRBJ1-4; TRBD1 agrees at 7 bases. CDR1 SQVTM and CDR2 ANQGSEA come from the germline V gene. This CDR3 is built from 13 residues. Trimming removed 3 bases from V and 3 bases from J; junction bases left unmatched: 1. DNA of the CDR3: TGCAGCGTTGAGGGACAGCCTAATGAAAAACTGTTTTTT. This gives the protein CSVEGQPNEKLFF.

This clone was seen more than once but under ten times. The chain has TRBV18 and TRBJ1-5; D is uncertain. CDR1 is KGHSH, CDR2 LQKENI, per germline. The CDR3 has 13 residues. Deletions cut 8 bases from V and 4 bases from J, with 12 bases between. The CDR3 DNA reads TGTGCCAGCCTGGGAGAGCTTAATCAGCCCCAGCATTTT. Protein: CASLGELNQPQHF.